The T cell receptor (beta chain) under discussion was sequenced for a study of cytomegalovirus exposure and HLA in healthy donors (dated by TCRdb to between 2016 and 2019). For context, the study as a whole: An earlier analysis of under 600 of the donors reported about 250 Gb of sequence data and around 120 million unique TCR beta sequences from around 200 million T cells. An early release covering more than 500 HLA-typed donors comprised approximately 300 gigabases of sequencing data and some 79 million unique TCR sequences. The genetic ancestry cluster associated with self-reported Caucasian donors included 80% to 90% of the approximately 430 genotyped donors. The aim of the study was to test whether cataloging public T cell receptors could identify signatures of past pathogen exposure. The study profiled the T cell repertoires of hundreds of subjects by immunosequencing and related them to cytomegalovirus serostatus. Besides the first cohort of roughly 640 subjects, a separate validation cohort made up of over 95 different subjects was used. The study combined high-throughput TCR immunosequencing, statistical association of individual TCRs with disease status, and machine learning to predict cytomegalovirus infection status. A later analysis re-analyzed previously published TCR beta repertoires from 550 to 700 donors and added high-resolution HLA genotyping to study TCR occurrence patterns. Rather than using new phenotypic data, the later analysis identified candidate immune exposures from TCR beta sequences and from how often those sequences occurred across donors. An earlier analysis of approximately 640 of the donors applied high-throughput TCR beta sequencing to assess whether each TCR beta V gene segment acted as functional or pseudogenic. Donor age, sex, ethnicity and CMV serostatus were collected together with the repertoire data. A later genetic analysis took genome-wide SNP genotypes for about three fifths of the 666 donors and used that subset as a discovery cohort. All discovery cohort repertoires had been generated on a single sequencing platform. HLA typing covered class I and class II loci at four-digit resolution. Typing coverage varied by locus: roughly 620-630 donors for A, B, C, DRB1 and DQB1; approximately 560 for DQA1; around 570 for DPA1; about 450 for DPB1. Because of strong linkage in the cohort, roughly five DR-DQ haplotypes were treated as single units for association and clustering. Across about 380 genotyped donors of the cohort, an average of about 240,000 unique TCR beta nucleotide sequences per donor were sequenced, and about a sixth of those sequences were non-productive.

The cohort was made up of approximately 700 healthy bone marrow donors. At the time of sampling, all cohort members were nominally healthy, though unrecorded immune exposures were likely present. The donor tested CMV seronegative, placing the donor among the roughly 400 seronegative members of the cohort. Each donor provided a peripheral blood sample, and peripheral blood mononuclear cells were used for TCR beta sequencing. Genomic DNA was extracted from the blood cell samples with the Qiagen DNeasy Blood Extraction Kit. Libraries came from the immunoSEQ multiplex PCR assay. For the multiplex PCR, a mixture combining 60 forward primers for TCR Vbeta segments and 13 reverse primers for TCR Jbeta segments was used. Amplification of the CDR3 region of rearranged TCR beta genes was performed with a multiplex PCR assay on genomic DNA. The amplified TCR beta libraries were sequenced on the Illumina HiSeq System as 87-base-pair reads. In the paper's pipeline: Across the 600 to 700 repertoires, a later analysis counted about 81 million unique TCR beta chains, 8.5 million to 12 million of which were shared by at least two donors. Raw reads were error-corrected and collapsed into unique sequences with a nearest-neighbor algorithm that merged closely related sequences to remove PCR and sequencing errors. Alignment of CDR3 sequences to IMGT reference sequences was used to assign V, D and J gene segments. For a sequence to be retained, a match of at least six nucleotides to both a V gene segment and a J gene segment was required. A rearrangement counted as productive if the CDR3 had no stop codons and remained in frame with V and J, and every other rearrangement counted as non-productive. CDR3 was defined according to IMGT convention as the region running from the second conserved V-encoded cysteine to the conserved J-encoded phenylalanine. In an earlier analysis of roughly 610 of the donors, sequences lacking an unambiguous match to a single V gene segment were excluded. In an earlier analysis of 587 of the donors, a V segment was called functional when productive rearrangements were above 56.7%, and segregating when the standard deviation between donors exceeded 5%. A statistical classification framework was built to diagnose cytomegalovirus status from the catalog of TCR beta chain sequences. In a later analysis, TCR nucleotide sequences were compared against IMGT/GENE-DB human TR gene sequences so that V and J genes could be assigned. Using the TCRdist pipeline, a later analysis assigned CDR3 sequences along with most-parsimonious VDJ recombination scenarios. In a later analysis, each TCR beta chain was defined by its CDR3 amino acid sequence together with its V-gene family, and reads without a unique V-gene family were excluded. In a later analysis, around 650 highly shared, low-generation-probability nucleotide sequences were removed to address suspected cross-contamination and a sequencing artifact. For each public chain, a later analysis derived a clonal expansion index from normalized ranks of inferred template counts within each repertoire. Generation probabilities in a later analysis came from a VDJ recombination model fitted to out-of-frame rearrangements, and those results were checked against IGoR. Hypergeometric tests were used in a later analysis to score TCR-TCR, TCR-HLA and TCR-CMV co-occurrence, with a repertoire-size bias correction applied to the TCR pairs. False discovery rates were estimated in a later analysis by permuting HLA or CMV assignments 20 times. In a later analysis, co-occurring TCRs were grouped using DBSCAN, and TCRdist sequence similarity was added for clustering within HLA-allele-positive subsets. For co-occurrence clustering, repertoires with fewer than 30,000 or more than 120,000 public chains were excluded, along with roughly 5 repertoires with anomalous nucleotide sharing. TCRdb took this table from immuneACCESS and kept in-frame rearrangements with V and J called. Such tables lack part of the clones; where checked against another copy, unresolved V genes explain under half of the gap, and the rest is unexplained. The V and J calls and clone size are taken from that table; D and trimming were inferred from the DNA. This sample holds 200,000 or so clones; 70% to 85% were observed only once. Jointly, the top ten make up approximately 0.22% of the sample.

The full study reports these points: When HLA alleles, especially DR and DQ, strongly co-occurred, TCR associations were difficult to assign to individual alleles. In a later analysis, TCR association rates were found to vary across HLA loci, with the most associated TCRs seen for DRB1 alleles and the fewest for HLA-C alleles. Cytomegalovirus status was reported to be diagnosed by the classifier with high specificity and sensitivity in both the original and validation cohorts. Broadly in line with IMGT annotations, most TCR beta V segments showed up in productive rearrangements about 87% or about 30% of the time in an earlier analysis of a few hundred of the donors. Some IMGT-functional V segments, including TRBV6-2 and TRBV6-3, could not be distinguished by the 87-base-pair reads and were therefore excluded. A later analysis associated 15,000 to 20,000 TCR beta sequences with specific HLA alleles at a false discovery rate of 0.05. The study gave a list of around 170 TCR beta chains associated with cytomegalovirus. A few of the identified cytomegalovirus-associated TCR beta chains were confirmed in vitro to be specific for cytomegalovirus antigens. A further reported finding was that TCR beta sequences accurately predicted the HLA-A and HLA-B alleles for most subjects in the first cohort. Because HLA typing was missing for some donors at each locus, association tests included only the typed subset. The earlier analysis of fewer than 750 of the donors excluded 15 to 20 rarely observed V segments, including chromosome 9 orphons, because counts were too low. Several of the top co-occurrence clusters appeared to be linked to parvovirus B19, influenza, CMV and Epstein-Barr virus, according to a later analysis. While some public TCRs were present in many individuals, most TCR sequences turned up only very rarely across donors. A later analysis found that most CMV-associated TCR beta chains appeared HLA-restricted, with HLA associations seemingly driven largely by CMV exposure. A later genetic analysis associated a missense DCLRE1C variant with V-gene and J-gene trimming of TCR beta chains, and an independent cohort replicated the association. In a later analysis, HLA-associated TCR beta chains were found to be more clonally expanded and to have lower generation probabilities than equally common non-associated chains. The authors suggested that the approach could potentially be generalized to other disease states and immunological phenotypes. In a later genetic analysis, fewer N-insertions in productive TCRs were reported among donors in an Asian-associated ancestry cluster than the approximately 710-donor mean. Linkage disequilibrium might explain the correlated functional status among segregating V segments, but an unknown experimental factor could not be excluded. Roughly uniform sequencing depth across donors was assumed in presence/absence analyses, although this assumption may not hold. The only immune exposure information available for the cohort was CMV serostatus. This cohort had only TCR beta chains sequenced, and the lack of alpha or paired-chain data limited which features could be detected. A cluster of highly shared sequence variants was judged likely to be a technical artifact of the sequencing pipeline.

For CDR1 and CDR2, the germline V gene lists SGHRS and YFSETQ. Germline trimming amounts to 1 base on V and 0 bases on J, with 1 as the count of junction bases outside the gene matches. The CDR3 starts with the cysteine, ends with the phenylalanine, and has 16 residues. Only CDR3 DNA is held: 48 bases, read in frame from base 1. Concerning this clone itself: This receptor's antigen is unknown. Within one base of it there is no much larger clone, and no base qualities were kept.

The sequence came from a girl between 2 and 10 years old in good health and CMV-seronegative. The rearrangement combines TRBV5-1 with TRBJ2-1; 10 of the junction bases match TRBD2. Sequenced input: PBMCs. The CDR3 region reads CASSLTSGASYNEQFF. The nucleotide sequence is TGCGCCAGCAGCTTGACTAGCGGGGCCTCCTACAATGAGCAGTTCTTC.